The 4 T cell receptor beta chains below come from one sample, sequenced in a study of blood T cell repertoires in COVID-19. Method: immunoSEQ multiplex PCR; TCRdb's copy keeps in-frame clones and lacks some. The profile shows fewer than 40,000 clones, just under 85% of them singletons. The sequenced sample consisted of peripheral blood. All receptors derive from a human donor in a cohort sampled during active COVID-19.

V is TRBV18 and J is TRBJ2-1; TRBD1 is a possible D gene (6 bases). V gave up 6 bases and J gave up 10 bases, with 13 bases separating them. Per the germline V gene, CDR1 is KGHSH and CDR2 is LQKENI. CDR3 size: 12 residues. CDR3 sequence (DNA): TGTGCCAGCTCGTTCCCCGGGACAGAGCAGTTCTTC. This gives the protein CASSFPGTEQFF.

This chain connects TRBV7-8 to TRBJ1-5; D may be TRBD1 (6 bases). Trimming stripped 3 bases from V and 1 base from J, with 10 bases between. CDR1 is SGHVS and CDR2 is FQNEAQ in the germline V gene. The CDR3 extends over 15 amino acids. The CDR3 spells CASSFGRGSNQPQHF. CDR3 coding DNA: TGTGCCAGCAGCTTTGGCAGGGGAAGCAATCAGCCCCAGCATTTT.

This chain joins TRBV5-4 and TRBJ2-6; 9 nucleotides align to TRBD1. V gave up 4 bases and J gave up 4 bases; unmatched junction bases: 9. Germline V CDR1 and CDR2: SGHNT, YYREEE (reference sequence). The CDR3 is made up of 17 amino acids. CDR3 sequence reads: CASSGGQGFSGANVLTF. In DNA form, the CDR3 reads TGTGCCAGCAGCGGGGGACAGGGTTTTTCCGGGGCCAACGTCCTGACTTTC.

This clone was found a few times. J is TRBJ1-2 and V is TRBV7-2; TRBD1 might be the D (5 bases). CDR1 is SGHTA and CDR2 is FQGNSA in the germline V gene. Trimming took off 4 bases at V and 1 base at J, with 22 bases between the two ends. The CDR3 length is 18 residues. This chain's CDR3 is CASSSLALGAGVNYGYTF. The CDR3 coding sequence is TGTGCCAGCAGCTCATTAGCCCTAGGGGCGGGGGTTAACTATGGCTACACCTTC.